The source of this TCR beta chain is a study of blood T cell repertoires in COVID-19. About the research overall: Acute-phase and convalescent COVID-19 samples originated in the United States, Italy and Spain. PBMCs, B-cell-depleted T cells, or T cells were the source of the cDNA or gDNA that made up the material.

The CDR3 has 15 amino acids. CDR1 and CDR2 from the germline V gene are ENHRY and SYGVKD. Trimming at V came to 4 bases and at J to 0 bases, leaving 2 bases not matched to a gene. The authors' processing: Reference gene primer amplification yielded estimated nucleated cell counts. Method: immunoSEQ multiplex PCR; TCRdb's copy keeps in-frame clones and lacks some. Clonal size and the V and J genes are those of that table, whereas D and trimming came from the DNA. The table includes tens of thousands of clones, 80% to 90% detected once. V is TRBV10-3 and J is TRBJ2-7; the match to TRBD1 covers 11 bases. The sequenced material came from peripheral blood. The clonotype originates from a woman aged 60-75 years with acute or convalescent COVID-19. DNA for the CDR3: TGTGCCATCAGTGGGGGGACAGGGGGCTCCTACGAGCAGTACGTC. It codes for CAISGGTGGSYEQYV.